This T cell receptor beta chain stems from a study of identical twins. V lost 10 bases to trimming and J lost 2 bases, with 12 bases between them. The CDR3 loop spans 13 amino acids. CDR1 and CDR2 from the germline V gene are MDHEN and SYDVKM. This clonotype was detected only a few times. Antigen: not known. With template switching, a universal primer site was added, and the cDNA carried unique molecular identifiers. MiXCR was run by TCRdb on the 5' RACE reads, yielding one entry per CDR3 protein. This table has 220,000 or so distinct CDR3 sequences, roughly 7% appearing once. General study results and limits: Memory repertoires lacked the insertion deficit that abundant cord blood beta clonotypes showed.

The same data also contributed to another study, on yellow fever vaccine responses in identical twins.

The V and J genes are TRBV28 and TRBJ2-1; D call uncertain. Input material: memory (CD45RO+) T cells sorted from blood. The sequence was collected from a woman younger than 30 in good health. The DNA of the CDR3 is TGTGCCACCGTCGAAGAGCCCTACAATGAGCAGTTCTTC. Protein: CATVEEPYNEQFF.